Sequencing of this TCR beta chain was carried out in a study of cytomegalovirus exposure and HLA in healthy donors (dated by TCRdb to about 2017). In the study overall: According to an earlier analysis of a few hundred of the donors, roughly 180 million T cells yielded roughly 100 million unique TCR beta sequences and about 300 Gb of sequence data. An early release that covered about 640 HLA-typed donors contained about 300 gigabases of sequencing data and roughly 84 million unique TCR sequences. Among the approximately 400 genotyped donors, approximately 76% belonged to the genetic ancestry cluster associated with self-reported Caucasian donors. The study aimed to test whether signatures of past pathogen exposure could be identified by cataloging public T cell receptors. The T cell repertoires of several hundred subjects were profiled by immunosequencing and related to cytomegalovirus serostatus. Along with the approximately 700-subject first cohort, a separate validation cohort of over a hundred different subjects was used. To predict cytomegalovirus infection status, the study brought together high-throughput TCR immunosequencing, statistical association of individual TCRs with disease status, and machine learning. In a later analysis, previously published TCR beta repertoires from some 640 donors were re-analyzed and high-resolution HLA genotyping was added so that TCR occurrence patterns could be studied. In the later analysis, no new phenotypic data were used to find candidate immune exposures; instead, reliance was placed on TCR beta sequences and their occurrence across donors. To decide whether each TCR beta V gene segment behaved as functional or pseudogenic, an earlier analysis of approximately 620 of the donors relied on high-throughput TCR beta sequencing. Donor age, sex, ethnicity and CMV serostatus were compiled together with the repertoire data. In a later genetic analysis, genome-wide SNP genotypes for about three fifths of the roughly 670 donors were used, and that subset was treated as a discovery cohort. All discovery cohort repertoires had been generated using a single sequencing platform. Both class I and class II loci were covered by HLA typing, at four-digit resolution. The number of donors typed differed by locus, with roughly 629-640 for A, B, C, DRB1 and DQB1, approximately 500 for DQA1, 600 to 610 for DPA1, and 400 to 490 for DPB1. Several DR-DQ haplotypes were treated as single units for association and clustering because of strong linkage in the cohort. Across approximately 420 genotyped donors of the cohort, an average of about 200,000 unique TCR beta nucleotide sequences per donor were sequenced, and roughly a sixth of those sequences were non-productive. Study-level results and caveats: Correlated functional status among segregating V segments might be attributable to linkage disequilibrium, but an unknown experimental factor could not be ruled out. According to a later analysis, TCR association rates differed among HLA loci, with DRB1 alleles showing the most associated TCRs and HLA-C alleles showing the fewest. A later genetic analysis reported fewer N-insertions in productive TCRs among donors in an Asian-associated ancestry cluster than the approximately 700-donor mean. At a false discovery rate of 0.05, a later analysis linked around 15,000 TCR beta sequences to specific HLA alleles. A later genetic analysis associated a missense DCLRE1C variant with V-gene and J-gene trimming of TCR beta chains, and an independent cohort replicated the association. In both the original and validation cohorts, the classifier was reported to diagnose cytomegalovirus status with high specificity and sensitivity. A later analysis reported that several top co-occurrence clusters appeared linked to parvovirus B19, influenza, CMV and Epstein-Barr virus. A total of 164 TCR beta chains were listed by the study as associated with cytomegalovirus. A cluster of highly shared sequence variants was judged likely to be a technical artifact of the sequencing pipeline. In vitro tests confirmed that a few of the cytomegalovirus-associated TCR beta chains recognize cytomegalovirus antigens. Most CMV-associated TCR beta chains appeared to be HLA-restricted in a later analysis, and the HLA associations seemed to be driven largely by CMV exposure. A later analysis found that HLA-associated TCR beta chains were more clonally expanded and had lower generation probabilities than equally common non-associated chains. Presence/absence analyses assumed roughly uniform sequencing depth across donors, an assumption that may not hold. Because HLA typing was unavailable for some donors at each locus, only the typed subset was used in association tests. Assigning TCR associations to individual alleles was difficult when HLA alleles, especially DR and DQ, strongly co-occurred. It was suggested by the authors that the approach could potentially be generalized to other disease states and immunological phenotypes. CMV serostatus was the only immune exposure information available for the cohort. Most TCR sequences were seen in very few donors, while some public TCRs were found in many individuals. Because counts were too low, about 18 rarely observed V segments, including chromosome 9 orphons, were excluded from the earlier analysis of 587 of the donors. The cohort was sequenced for TCR beta chains only, and without alpha or paired-chain data the features that could be detected were limited. A further reported finding was that TCR beta sequences accurately predicted the HLA-A and HLA-B alleles for most subjects in the first cohort. An earlier analysis of 587 of the donors showed that most TCR beta V segments appeared in productive rearrangements either about 87% or about 30% of the time, which broadly matched IMGT annotations.

To prepare the library, the immunoSEQ multiplex PCR assay was applied. For the multiplex PCR, a mixture combining 60 forward primers for TCR Vbeta segments and 13 reverse primers for TCR Jbeta segments was used. The CDR3 region of rearranged TCR beta genes was amplified from genomic DNA with a multiplex PCR assay. The amplified TCR beta libraries were sequenced on the Illumina HiSeq System as 87-base-pair reads. The paper's processing steps were these. Across the roughly 670 repertoires, a later analysis counted tens of millions of unique TCR beta chains, some 11 million of which were shared by at least two donors. Raw reads were error-corrected and collapsed into unique sequences by a nearest-neighbor algorithm in which closely related sequences were merged to remove PCR and sequencing errors. CDR3 sequences were aligned to IMGT reference sequences to assign V, D and J gene segments. For a sequence to be retained, a match of at least six nucleotides was required to both a V gene segment and a J gene segment. Rearrangements were called productive when the CDR3 lacked stop codons and stayed in frame with V and J; all others were non-productive. Following IMGT convention, CDR3 was defined as the stretch from the second conserved V-encoded cysteine to the conserved J-encoded phenylalanine. The earlier analysis of approximately 590 of the donors excluded any sequence lacking an unambiguous match to a single V gene segment. In an earlier analysis of some 590 of the donors, a V segment was called functional when productive rearrangements were above 56.7%, and segregating when the standard deviation between donors exceeded 5%. To diagnose cytomegalovirus status from the catalog of TCR beta chain sequences, a statistical classification framework was built. A later analysis assigned V and J genes by comparing TCR nucleotide sequences with IMGT/GENE-DB human TR gene sequences. In a later analysis, CDR3 sequences and most-parsimonious VDJ recombination scenarios were assigned using the TCRdist pipeline. A later analysis defined each TCR beta chain by its CDR3 amino acid sequence plus V-gene family, and excluded reads lacking a unique V-gene family. A later analysis removed 500 to 600 highly shared, low-generation-probability nucleotide sequences to deal with suspected cross-contamination and a sequencing artifact. In a later analysis, a clonal expansion index for each public chain was calculated from normalized within-repertoire ranks of inferred template counts. In a later analysis, generation probabilities were computed with a VDJ recombination model fitted to out-of-frame rearrangements, and the resulting probabilities were checked against IGoR. A later analysis scored TCR-TCR, TCR-HLA and TCR-CMV co-occurrence with hypergeometric tests, applying a repertoire-size bias correction to TCR pairs. To estimate false discovery rates, a later analysis permuted the HLA or CMV assignments 20 times. In a later analysis, co-occurring TCRs were grouped using DBSCAN, with TCRdist sequence similarity added in when clustering inside HLA-allele-positive subsets. For co-occurrence clustering, repertoires with fewer than 30,000 or more than 120,000 public chains were excluded, along with roughly 5 repertoires with anomalous nucleotide sharing. Imported from immuneACCESS, the table was reduced by TCRdb to in-frame sequences with V and J called. These copies leave out some clones; in studies compared against another copy, an unresolved V gene accounts for under half, and the cause of the remainder is not known. V and J calls and clone size are those listed in that table; D and trimming were worked out from the DNA. The sample contains 250,000 to 350,000 clones, approximately 90% of them found a single time. The ten largest clones take up 4% of the sample.

The cohort consisted of some 670 healthy bone marrow donors. At the time of sampling, all cohort members were nominally healthy, though unrecorded immune exposures were likely present. The donor was CMV seropositive and was included in the group of 300 or so seropositive cohort members. A peripheral blood sample was provided by each donor, and peripheral blood mononuclear cells were used for TCR beta sequencing. Genomic DNA was extracted from the blood cell samples with the Qiagen DNeasy Blood Extraction Kit. Comments on this clone: Its antigen target is currently unknown. Base-call qualities are not available, and no considerably larger clone is one nucleotide away.

The sequenced sample consisted of PBMCs. The clonotype was recovered from a man between 40 and 49 years old in good health and CMV-seropositive.

The sequenced DNA is TGTGCCAGCAGCACCCGGACTAGTGAACAGTTCTTC. Translated, it gives CASSTRTSEQFF. Rearrangement joined TRBV7-2 to TRBJ2-1; 7 bases in between match TRBD2. The CDR3 contains 12 residues, cysteine and phenylalanine counted. This entry keeps only the CDR3 DNA: 36 bases, framed from base 1. Trimming removed 5 bases from V and 13 bases from J; the gene matches leave 8 bases unexplained. CDR1 and CDR2 (SGHTA, FQGNSA) derive from the germline V gene.